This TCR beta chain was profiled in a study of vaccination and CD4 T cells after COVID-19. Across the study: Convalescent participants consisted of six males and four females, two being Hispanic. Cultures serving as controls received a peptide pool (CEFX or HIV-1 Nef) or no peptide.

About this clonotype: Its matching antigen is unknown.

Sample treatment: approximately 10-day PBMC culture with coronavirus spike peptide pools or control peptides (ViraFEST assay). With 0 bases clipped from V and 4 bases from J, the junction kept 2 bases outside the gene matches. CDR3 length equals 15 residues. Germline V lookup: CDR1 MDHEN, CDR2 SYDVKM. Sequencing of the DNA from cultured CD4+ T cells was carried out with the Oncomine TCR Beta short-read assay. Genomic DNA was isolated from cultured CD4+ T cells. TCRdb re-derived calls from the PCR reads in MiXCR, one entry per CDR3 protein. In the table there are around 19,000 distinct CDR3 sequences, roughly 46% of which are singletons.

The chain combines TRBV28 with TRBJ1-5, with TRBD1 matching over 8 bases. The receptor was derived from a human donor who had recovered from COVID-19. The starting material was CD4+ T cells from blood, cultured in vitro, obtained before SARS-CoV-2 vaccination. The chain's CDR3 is CASSLWTGENQPQHF. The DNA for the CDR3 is TGTGCCAGCAGTTTATGGACAGGGGAAAATCAGCCCCAGCATTTT.